This TCR beta chain was retrieved from a study of T cell changes during pregnancy in multiple sclerosis. Clones were read by immunoSEQ multiplex PCR, and TCRdb kept only the in-frame ones, dropping some. This table holds 60,000 to 75,000 clones, about 91% found once. The CDR3 is 14 residues long. CDR1 and CDR2 (germline): SNHLY, FYNNEI. The J segment lost 6 bases and the V segment lost 7 bases, leaving 9 bases of the junction unmatched. The source of this sequence is a female donor in good health, enrolled as a control in a pregnancy study. The chain couples TRBV2 to TRBJ2-7, with TRBD2 identical over 10 bases. Sample: peripheral blood, taken in the second trimester of pregnancy. The CDR3 sequence is CASNGASGSGEQYF. CDR3 coding DNA: TGTGCCAGCAACGGGGCTAGCGGGAGCGGCGAGCAGTACTTC. Full variable domain (outside the CDR3, taken from reference TRBV2 and TRBJ2-7): EPEVTQTPSHQVTQMGQEVILRCVPISNHLYFYWYRQILGQKVEFLVSFYNNEISEKSEIFDDQFSVERPDGSNFTLKIRSTKLEDSAMYFCASNGASGSGEQYFGPGTRLTVT.